The 28 T cell receptor beta chains below come from one sample, sequenced in a study of metastatic and nonmetastatic thyroid tumors. Patients had received no treatment of any kind before thyroid surgery. Using MiXCR, TCRdb reanalyzed the PCR reads. The sample contains 7,500 to 10,000 clones, 9.5% to 13% of which appear only once. The material sequenced was tumor tissue. These receptors all come from a female donor with papillary thyroid cancer or a benign thyroid nodule (not recorded which). Some clones in this sample may be carry-over from other donors' samples.

There are many counts of this clone. This chain connects TRBV19 to TRBJ2-3, with D hard to call. The germline V gene encodes CDR1 LNHDA and CDR2 SQIVND (reference sequence). Trimming took 5 bases from V and 5 from J, leaving 5 bases between them. The CDR3 spans 11 residues. The DNA for the CDR3 is TGTGCCAGTAGTTTTGGAGATACGCAGTATTTT. It encodes CASSFGDTQYF.

This clone is medium-sized by share. The CDR3 DNA reads as TGTGCCAGCAGCGTAGGGAAAGATAGGGCTCCGAACACCGGGGAGCTGTTTTTT. The encoded protein is CASSVGKDRAPNTGELFF. The chain joins TRBV9 to TRBJ2-2; D is undetermined. The germline gives CDR1 SGDLS, CDR2 YYNGEE. CDR3 size: 18 residues. With 0 bases removed from V and 0 bases from J, the gap between germline ends came to 15 bases.

In its sample, this clone was seen many times. V and J are TRBV10-3 and TRBJ1-1; D call uncertain. The length of the CDR3 is 14 residues. Trimming shortened V by 7 bases and J by 0 bases, and 12 bases separated the two germline ends. Per germline, CDR1 ENHRY and CDR2 SYGVKD. The CDR3 region is CAINKETMNTEAFF. CDR3 DNA: TGTGCCATCAATAAGGAGACAATGAACACTGAAGCTTTCTTT.

This clone is medium-sized. This sequence joins TRBV19 and TRBJ1-5; D is uncertain. This CDR3 spans 13 amino acids. Germline CDR1 reads LNHDA; CDR2 reads SQIVND (reference sequence). V was cut by 1 base and J by 5 bases, with 6 bases left in between. The CDR3 nucleotides are TGTGCCAGTAGTATAGCCCTATATCAGCCCCAGCATTTT. This encodes CASSIALYQPQHF.

This clone was recorded at least ten times. V gene TRBV5-6 combines with J gene TRBJ1-1; D remains ambiguous. CDR3 length: 15 amino acids. V was shortened by 6 bases and J by 4 bases, with 19 bases between the two germline ends. Germline-derived CDR1 and CDR2 are SGHDT and YYEEEE. For the CDR3, the DNA is TGTGCCAGCACCACGAGTACGCGGGTCTCCACTGAAGCTTTCTTT. This encodes CASTTSTRVSTEAFF.

This clone is classed as medium-sized (0.01 to 0.1%). V usage is TRBV7-9 and J usage is TRBJ1-2, with TRBD1 identical over 7 bases. J was trimmed by 4 bases and V by 5 bases; bases with no gene match: 4. CDR1 and CDR2 (germline): SEHNR, FQNEAQ (reference sequence). The CDR3 extends over 13 amino acids. The CDR3 DNA reads TGTGCCAGCAGCCGTGACAGGGTCTATGGCTACACCTTC. Translating gives CASSRDRVYGYTF.

By proportion, this clone is medium-sized. The V call is TRBV27, the J call TRBJ2-2; a weak D match, TRBD1 (6 bases). This CDR3 spans 16 amino acids. In germline, CDR1 is MNHEY, CDR2 SMNVEV (reference sequence). Trimming left V 9 bases short and J 0 bases short, with 17 bases between. In nucleotides, the CDR3 is TGTGCCAGGGCAGAAAGGGGGAAGGCGAACACCGGGGAGCTGTTTTTT. Translated, it gives CARAERGKANTGELFF.

In this sample, this clone turned up many times. The chain joins TRBV20-1 to TRBJ2-7, with 8 positions matching TRBD1. The CDR3 covers 13 residues. Germline CDR1 is DFQATT and CDR2 is SNEGSKA (reference sequence). J lost 6 bases, V lost 4 bases, and 8 bases had no gene match. The CDR3 DNA reads as TGCAGTGCTAAAACGGACAGGGCGACCGAGCAGTACGTC. Encoded protein: CSAKTDRATEQYV.

This clone is large (0.1 to 1%) by share. The chain employs TRBV6-1 and TRBJ1-2; TRBD1 might be the D (6 bases). V was clipped by 6 bases and J by 2 bases, with 10 bases between them. Germline lookup yields CDR1 MNHNS and CDR2 SASEGT. The CDR3 has 13 residues. CDR3 region: CASRPQGNYGYTF. CDR3 coding DNA: TGTGCCAGCAGACCTCAGGGGAACTATGGCTACACCTTC.

This clone was detected many times. The rearrangement links TRBV7-8 to TRBJ2-5, with 8 bases that match TRBD2. CDR1 is SGHVS, CDR2 FQNEAQ, per germline. The trim removed 5 bases at V and 4 bases at J, leaving 3 bases unmatched. The CDR3 loop spans 13 amino acids. DNA for the CDR3: TGTGCCAGCAGCCAAGGGACTAGAGAGACCCAGTACTTC. This codes for CASSQGTRETQYF.

By share, this clone ranks as medium-sized. CDR3 protein: CASSSPGQDGYTF. As DNA, the CDR3 is TGCGCCAGCAGCTCCCCAGGACAGGATGGCTACACCTTC. The rearrangement uses TRBV5-1 and TRBJ1-2; 7 nucleotides align to TRBD1. V trimming: 3 bases; J trimming: 6 bases; junction bases outside the gene matches: 5. This CDR3 has 13 residues. Germline assignment: CDR1 SGHRS and CDR2 YFSETQ.

This clone was picked up many times. The chain is built from TRBV5-1 and TRBJ1-2; 7 bases match TRBD1. The CDR3 consists of 14 residues. Germline V lookup: CDR1 SGHRS, CDR2 YFSETQ. V trimming: 5 bases; J trimming: 6 bases; junction bases outside the gene matches: 10. CDR3 nucleotides: TGCGCCAGCAGTCTAGCCCAGGGGGGCGATGGCTACACCTTC. This gives the protein CASSLAQGGDGYTF.

In this sample, this clone turned up many times. This chain uses TRBV3-1 with TRBJ1-3; 8 bases line up with TRBD1. The trim removed 2 bases at V and 1 base at J, leaving 7 bases unmatched. The V gene's germline CDR1 is LGHDT and CDR2 YNNKEL (reference sequence). CDR3 length: 17 amino acids. DNA of the CDR3: TGTGCCAGCAGCCAATACAGACAGGGGATTTCTGGAAACACCATATATTTT. Translation: CASSQYRQGISGNTIYF.

This clone was counted ten times or more. The chain recombines TRBV5-5 with TRBJ1-6, with no clear D. CDR3 size: 16 residues. Germline V gene sequence: CDR1 SGHKS, CDR2 YYEKEE (reference sequence). Trimming stripped 0 bases from V and 5 bases from J, with 12 bases between. The CDR3 DNA reads TGTGCCAGCAGCTTGGTCGGTGGCGTCGATAATTCACCCCTCCACTTT. Amino acids: CASSLVGGVDNSPLHF.

This clone was counted many times. The gene calls are TRBV7-3 and TRBJ2-5; perhaps TRBD2 as D (5 bases). The CDR3 runs to 13 residues. Germline CDR1 is SGHTA and CDR2 is FQGTGA. Between the trimmed V and J ends, which lost 8 bases and 3 bases, there was a span of 13 bases. CDR3 nucleotide sequence: TGTGCCAGCGCAATCGGGGTAAAAGAGACCCAGTACTTC. Residues: CASAIGVKETQYF.

The V and J genes are TRBV20-1 and TRBJ2-1; D gene uncertain. The length of the CDR3 is 12 residues. Per the germline V gene, CDR1 is DFQATT and CDR2 is SNEGSKA (reference sequence). CDR3 nucleotides: TGCGGTGGGAAGGGTCCGGGCAATGAGCAGTTCTTC. Translation gives CGGKGPGNEQFF.

The chain is built from TRBV20-1 and TRBJ2-1; D is ambiguous. The V and J ends lost 4 bases and 1 base respectively, with 5 bases between them. Germline V lookup: CDR1 DFQATT, CDR2 SNEGSKA (reference sequence). CDR3 length: 12 residues. CDR3 amino acids: CSATVSYNEQFF. The CDR3 DNA reads as TGCAGTGCTACCGTGTCCTACAATGAGCAGTTCTTC.

This chain uses TRBV19 with TRBJ2-3; 7 nucleotides line up with TRBD2. The V and J ends lost 3 bases and 1 base, in that order; junction bases with no gene match: 16. This CDR3 comprises 19 residues. Looked up from germline, CDR1 is LNHDA and CDR2 is SQIVND (reference sequence). CDR3 in amino acids: CASSIKAGVRVFGTDTQYF. CDR3 in DNA: TGTGCCAGTAGTATCAAGGCGGGGGTAAGGGTCTTTGGCACAGATACGCAGTATTTT. The whole variable domain, filled in from reference TRBV19 and TRBJ2-3, reads DGGITQSPKYLFRKEGQNVTLSCEQNLNHDAMYWYRQDPGQGLRLIYYSQIVNDFQKGDIAEGYSVSREKKESFPLTVTSAQKNPTAFYLCASSIKAGVRVFGTDTQYFGPGTRLTVL.

This clone was seen at least ten times. The chain combines TRBV7-9 with TRBJ2-1; D gene unclear. The germline V gene has CDR1 SEHNR and CDR2 FQNEAQ (reference sequence). V gave up 3 bases and J gave up 2 bases, with 8 bases separating them. This CDR3 has 14 amino acids. For the CDR3, the DNA is TGTGCCAGCAGCTTTCGTGGAACCTACAATGAGCAGTTCTTC. Translating it yields CASSFRGTYNEQFF.

This clone was detected many times. The rearrangement uses TRBV5-6 and TRBJ1-5; TRBD1 matches at 11 bases. This CDR3 contains 16 residues. V was clipped by 3 bases and J by 6 bases; unmatched bases: 8. Germline V gives CDR1 SGHDT, CDR2 YYEEEE. Here the CDR3 DNA reads TGTGCCAGCAGCTCCGGGACAGGGGGAAGTTTTCAGCCCCAGCATTTT. It yields the protein CASSSGTGGSFQPQHF.

This clone was seen at least ten times. The chain is built from TRBV30 and TRBJ2-3, with 7 bases identical to TRBD2. Germline V gene lookup returns CDR1 GTSNPN and CDR2 SVGIG (reference sequence). The CDR3 extends over 16 amino acids. V shed 1 base, J shed 2 bases, and the junction held 9 bases outside the gene matches. The CDR3 coding sequence is TGTGCCTGGAGTGCCGGGCTAGCGGCCTTCACAGATACGCAGTATTTT. This translates into CAWSAGLAAFTDTQYF.

This clone is categorized as medium-sized. CDR3 protein: CASSFTPGGLNTEAFF. The DNA of the CDR3 is TGTGCCAGCAGTTTTACTCCAGGGGGACTGAACACTGAAGCTTTCTTT. V usage is TRBV28 and J usage is TRBJ1-1, with 7 bases that match TRBD1. Germline lookup yields CDR1 MDHEN and CDR2 SYDVKM. Trimming removed 3 bases from V and 0 bases from J; junction bases left unmatched: 7. CDR3 size: 16 residues.

J is TRBJ2-2 and V is TRBV3-1; no clear D. V was cut by 8 bases and J by 1 base, with 11 bases left in between. The CDR3 has 14 amino acids. Looked up from germline, CDR1 is LGHDT and CDR2 is YNNKEL (reference sequence). The CDR3 loop is CASCPAMNTGELFF. Here the CDR3 DNA reads TGTGCCAGCTGCCCTGCAATGAACACCGGGGAGCTGTTTTTT.

The sample holds a few counts of this clone. This chain uses TRBV28 with TRBJ1-2; no clear D. Germline values: CDR1 MDHEN, CDR2 SYDVKM. This CDR3 is 14 amino acids long. The ends were cut back, 7 bases at V and 3 bases at J, with 15 bases in the middle. CDR3 in amino acids: CASIPMGWDYGYTF. The CDR3, as DNA: TGTGCCAGCATCCCGATGGGATGGGACTATGGCTACACCTTC.

This clone has at least ten counts. The chain uses TRBV7-9 and TRBJ1-1; possible D gene TRBD1, 5 bases. V was shortened by 0 bases and J by 2 bases, with 10 bases between the two germline ends. This CDR3 has 15 residues. Germline lookup yields CDR1 SEHNR and CDR2 FQNEAQ (reference sequence). CDR3 region: CASSLARGDNTEAFF. The DNA of the CDR3 is TGTGCCAGCAGCTTAGCGCGGGGCGACAACACTGAAGCTTTCTTT.

The J gene is TRBJ1-5, the V gene TRBV28; 11 nucleotides line up with TRBD1. Germline V gives CDR1 MDHEN, CDR2 SYDVKM. The CDR3 sequence is 17 residues long. V dropped 7 bases and J dropped 5; count of bases not matched to a gene: 13. CDR3 protein: CASTLDLRTGGDQPQHF. CDR3 sequence (DNA): TGTGCCAGCACCCTGGACTTGCGGACAGGGGGCGATCAGCCCCAGCATTTT.

This clone was recorded many times. The chain couples TRBV3-1 to TRBJ2-2, with TRBD2 identical over 9 bases. Trimming cost V 5 bases and J 7 bases; bases outside gene matches: 11. The CDR3 contains 16 residues. The V gene's germline CDR1 is LGHDT and CDR2 YNNKEL (reference sequence). The CDR3 protein is CASSSPLAGRGGELFF. DNA for the CDR3: TGTGCCAGCAGCTCCCCCCTAGCGGGGCGCGGCGGGGAGCTGTTTTTT. Full variable domain (rest looked up from reference TRBV3-1 and TRBJ2-2): DTAVSQTPKYLVTQMGNDKSIKCEQNLGHDTMYWYKQDSKKFLKIMFSYNNKELIINETVPNRFSPKSPDKAHLNLHINSLELGDSAVYFCASSSPLAGRGGELFFGEGSRLTVL.

The rearrangement joins TRBV5-1 to TRBJ2-2; D gene uncertain. V dropped 3 bases and J dropped 11 bases, with 17 bases sitting between them. This CDR3 has 14 amino acids. Germline V gene lookup returns CDR1 SGHRS and CDR2 YFSETQ. Written as DNA, the CDR3 is TGCGCCAGCAGCTCAACTGGGTCCAGCCTTGAGCTGTTTTTT. Amino acid sequence: CASSSTGSSLELFF.